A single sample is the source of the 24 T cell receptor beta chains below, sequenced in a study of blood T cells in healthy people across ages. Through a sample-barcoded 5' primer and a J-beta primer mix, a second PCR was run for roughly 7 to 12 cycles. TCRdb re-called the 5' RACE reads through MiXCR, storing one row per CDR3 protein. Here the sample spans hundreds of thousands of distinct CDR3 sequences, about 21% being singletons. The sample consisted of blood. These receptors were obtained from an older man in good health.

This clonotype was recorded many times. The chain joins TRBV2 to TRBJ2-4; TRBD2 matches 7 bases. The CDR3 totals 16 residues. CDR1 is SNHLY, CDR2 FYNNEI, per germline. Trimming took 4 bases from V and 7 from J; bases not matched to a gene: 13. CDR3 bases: TGTGCCAGCAGTGCGTTGACGGGAGGCGGTGGGAACATTCAGTACTTC. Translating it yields CASSALTGGGGNIQYF.

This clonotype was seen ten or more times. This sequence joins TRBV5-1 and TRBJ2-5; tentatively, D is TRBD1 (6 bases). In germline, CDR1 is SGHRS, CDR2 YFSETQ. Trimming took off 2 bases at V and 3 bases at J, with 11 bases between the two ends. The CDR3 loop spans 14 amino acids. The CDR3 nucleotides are TGCGCCAGCAGCTTAAGGGACACCGAAGAGACCCAGTACTTC. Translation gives CASSLRDTEETQYF. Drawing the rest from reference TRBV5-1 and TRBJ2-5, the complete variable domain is KAGVTQTPRYLIKTRGQQVTLSCSPISGHRSVSWYQQTPGQGLQFLFEYFSETQRNKGNFPGRFSGRQFSNSRSEMNVSTLELGDSALYLCASSLRDTEETQYFGPGTRLLVL.

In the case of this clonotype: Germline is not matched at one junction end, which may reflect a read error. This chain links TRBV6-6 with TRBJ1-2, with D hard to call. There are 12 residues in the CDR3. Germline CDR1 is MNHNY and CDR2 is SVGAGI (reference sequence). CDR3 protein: CASSYFGKAPYF. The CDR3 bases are TGTGCCAGCAGTTACTTTGGGAAAGCCCCATATTTC.

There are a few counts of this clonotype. In DNA, the CDR3 is TGTGCCAGCAGCCAGGAAGCGGTTTTAAATGAGCAGTTCTTC. This codes for CASSQEAVLNEQFF. The chain combines TRBV14 with TRBJ2-1; D is possibly TRBD2 (5 bases). V shed 3 bases and J shed 7 bases, with 13 bases lying between them. The germline V gene encodes CDR1 SGHDN and CDR2 FVKESK. CDR3 length: 14 amino acids.

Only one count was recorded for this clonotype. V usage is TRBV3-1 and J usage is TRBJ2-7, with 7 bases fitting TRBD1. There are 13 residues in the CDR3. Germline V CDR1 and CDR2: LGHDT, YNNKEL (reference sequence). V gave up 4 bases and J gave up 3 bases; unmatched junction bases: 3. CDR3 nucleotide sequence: TGTGCCAGCAGCCGGTGGGACAGCTACGAGCAGTACTTC. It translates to CASSRWDSYEQYF.

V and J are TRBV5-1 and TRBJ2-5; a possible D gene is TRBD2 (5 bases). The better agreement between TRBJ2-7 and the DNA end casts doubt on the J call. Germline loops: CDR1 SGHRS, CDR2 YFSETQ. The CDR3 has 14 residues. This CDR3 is CASSGRRGRDEQYF. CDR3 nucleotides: TGCGCCAGCAGCGGACGACGGGGTCGCGACGAGCAGTACTTC.

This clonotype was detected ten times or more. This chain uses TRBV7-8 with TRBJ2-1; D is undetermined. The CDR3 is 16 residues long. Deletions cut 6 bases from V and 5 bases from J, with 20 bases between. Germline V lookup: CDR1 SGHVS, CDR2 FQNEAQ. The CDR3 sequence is CASSFTLSRYHNEQFF. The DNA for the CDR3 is TGTGCCAGCAGTTTTACGCTCAGCAGATATCACAATGAGCAGTTCTTC.

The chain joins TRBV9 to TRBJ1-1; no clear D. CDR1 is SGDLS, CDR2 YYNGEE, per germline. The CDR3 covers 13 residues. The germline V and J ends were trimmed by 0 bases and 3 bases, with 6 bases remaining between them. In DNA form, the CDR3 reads TGTGCCAGCAGCGTAGAGTATCACACTGAAGCTTTCTTT. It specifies CASSVEYHTEAFF. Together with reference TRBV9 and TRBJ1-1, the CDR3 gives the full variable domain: DSGVTQTPKHLITATGQRVTLRCSPRSGDLSVYWYQQSLDQGLQFLIQYYNGEERAKGNILERFSAQQFPDLHSELNLSSLELGDSALYFCASSVEYHTEAFFGQGTRLTVV.

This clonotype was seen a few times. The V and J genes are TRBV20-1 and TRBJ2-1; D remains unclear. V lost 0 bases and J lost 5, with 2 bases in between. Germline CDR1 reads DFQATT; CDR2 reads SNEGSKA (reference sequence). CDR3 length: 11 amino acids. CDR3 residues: CSARDHNEQFF. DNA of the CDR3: TGCAGTGCTAGAGACCACAATGAGCAGTTCTTC.

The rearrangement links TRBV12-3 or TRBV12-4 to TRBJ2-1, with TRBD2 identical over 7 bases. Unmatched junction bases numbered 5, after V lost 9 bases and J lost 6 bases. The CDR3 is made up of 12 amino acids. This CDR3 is CASPSGGNEQFF. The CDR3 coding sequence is TGTGCCAGTCCTTCGGGGGGCAATGAGCAGTTCTTC.

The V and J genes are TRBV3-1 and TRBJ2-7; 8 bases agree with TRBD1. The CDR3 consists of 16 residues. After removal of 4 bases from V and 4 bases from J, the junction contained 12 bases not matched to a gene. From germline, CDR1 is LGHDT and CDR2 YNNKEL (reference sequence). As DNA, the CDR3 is TGTGCCAGCAGCCGAGGATCTCAGGGGGCTGGGTACGAGCAGTACTTC. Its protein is CASSRGSQGAGYEQYF.

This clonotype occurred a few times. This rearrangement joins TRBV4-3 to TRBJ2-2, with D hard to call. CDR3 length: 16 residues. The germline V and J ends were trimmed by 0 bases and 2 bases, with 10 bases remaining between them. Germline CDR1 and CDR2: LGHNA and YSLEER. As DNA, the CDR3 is TGCGCCAGCAGCCAAGATGCAGCGTTAAACACCGGGGAGCTGTTTTTT. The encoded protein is CASSQDAALNTGELFF.

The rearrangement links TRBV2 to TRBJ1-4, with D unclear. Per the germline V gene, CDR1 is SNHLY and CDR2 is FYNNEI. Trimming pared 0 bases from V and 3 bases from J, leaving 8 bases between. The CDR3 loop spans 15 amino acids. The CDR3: CASSEAGASNEKLFF. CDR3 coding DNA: TGTGCCAGCAGTGAAGCGGGTGCATCTAATGAAAAACTGTTTTTT. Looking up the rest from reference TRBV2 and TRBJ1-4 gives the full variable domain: EPEVTQTPSHQVTQMGQEVILRCVPISNHLYFYWYRQILGQKVEFLVSFYNNEISEKSEIFDDQFSVERPDGSNFTLKIRSTKLEDSAMYFCASSEAGASNEKLFFGSGTQLSVL.

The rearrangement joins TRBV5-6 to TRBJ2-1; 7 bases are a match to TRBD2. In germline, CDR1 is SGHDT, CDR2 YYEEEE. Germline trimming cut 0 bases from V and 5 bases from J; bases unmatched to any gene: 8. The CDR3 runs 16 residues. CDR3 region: CASSLVGLDSHNEQFF. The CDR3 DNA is TGTGCCAGCAGCTTGGTAGGACTAGATAGCCACAATGAGCAGTTCTTC. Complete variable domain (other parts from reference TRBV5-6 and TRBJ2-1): DAGVTQSPTHLIKTRGQQVTLRCSPKSGHDTVSWYQQALGQGPQFIFQYYEEEERQRGNFPDRFSGHQFPNYSSELNVNALLLGDSALYLCASSLVGLDSHNEQFFGPGTRLTVL.

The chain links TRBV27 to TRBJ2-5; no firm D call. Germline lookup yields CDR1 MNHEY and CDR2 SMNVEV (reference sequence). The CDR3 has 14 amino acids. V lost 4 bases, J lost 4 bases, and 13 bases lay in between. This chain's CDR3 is CASSSFDGGETQYF. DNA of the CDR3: TGTGCCAGCAGTTCCTTCGATGGCGGAGAGACCCAGTACTTC.

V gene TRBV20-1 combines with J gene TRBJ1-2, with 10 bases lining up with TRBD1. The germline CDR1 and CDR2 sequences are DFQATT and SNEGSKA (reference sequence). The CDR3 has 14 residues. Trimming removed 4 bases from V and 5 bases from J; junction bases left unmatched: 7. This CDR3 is CSATRQGASYGYTF. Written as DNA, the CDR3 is TGCAGTGCTACTAGACAGGGGGCGTCTTATGGCTACACCTTC.

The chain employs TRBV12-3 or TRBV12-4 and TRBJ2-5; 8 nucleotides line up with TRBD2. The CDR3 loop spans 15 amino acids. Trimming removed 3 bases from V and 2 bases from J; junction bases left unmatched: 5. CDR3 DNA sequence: TGTGCCAGCAGTTTGGCGGGAGGAGGGCAAGAGACCCAGTACTTC. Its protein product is CASSLAGGGQETQYF.

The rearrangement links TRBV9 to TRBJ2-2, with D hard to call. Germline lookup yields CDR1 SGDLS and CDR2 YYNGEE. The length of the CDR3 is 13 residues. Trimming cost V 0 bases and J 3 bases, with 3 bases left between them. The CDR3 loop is CASSVEYTGELFF. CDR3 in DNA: TGTGCCAGCAGCGTAGAGTACACCGGGGAGCTGTTTTTT.

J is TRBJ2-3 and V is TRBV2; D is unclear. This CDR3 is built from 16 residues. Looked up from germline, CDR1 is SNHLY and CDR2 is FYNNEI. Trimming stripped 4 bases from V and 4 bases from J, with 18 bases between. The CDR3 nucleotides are TGTGCCAGCAGTGTTTGGCTCCAGAGTTCGGCAGATACGCAGTATTTT. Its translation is CASSVWLQSSADTQYF.

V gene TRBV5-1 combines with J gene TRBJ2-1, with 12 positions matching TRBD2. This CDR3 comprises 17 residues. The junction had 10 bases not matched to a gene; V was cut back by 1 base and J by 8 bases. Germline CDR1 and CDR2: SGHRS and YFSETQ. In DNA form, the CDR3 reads TGCGCCAGCAGCTTGAACCCTCTAGCGGGAGGGCCGTATGAGCAGTTCTTC. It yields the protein CASSLNPLAGGPYEQFF.

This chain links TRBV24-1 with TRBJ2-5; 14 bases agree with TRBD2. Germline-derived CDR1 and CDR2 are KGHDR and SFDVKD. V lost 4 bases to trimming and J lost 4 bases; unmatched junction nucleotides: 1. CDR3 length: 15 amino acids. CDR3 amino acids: CATSEGLAGGETQYF. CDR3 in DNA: TGTGCCACCAGTGAAGGACTAGCGGGAGGAGAGACCCAGTACTTC.

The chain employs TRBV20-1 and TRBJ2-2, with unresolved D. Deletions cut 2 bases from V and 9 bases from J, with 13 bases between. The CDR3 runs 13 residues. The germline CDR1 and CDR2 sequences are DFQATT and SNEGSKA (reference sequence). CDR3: CSARYRATRELFF. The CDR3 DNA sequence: TGCAGTGCTAGATATCGGGCGACCAGGGAGCTGTTTTTT.

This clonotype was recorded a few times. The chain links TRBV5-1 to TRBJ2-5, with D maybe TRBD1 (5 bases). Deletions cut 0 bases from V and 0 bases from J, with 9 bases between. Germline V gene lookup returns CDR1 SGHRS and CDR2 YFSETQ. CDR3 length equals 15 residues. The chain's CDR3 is CASSLGQTNQETQYF. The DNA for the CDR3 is TGCGCCAGCAGCTTGGGACAGACAAACCAAGAGACCCAGTACTTC.

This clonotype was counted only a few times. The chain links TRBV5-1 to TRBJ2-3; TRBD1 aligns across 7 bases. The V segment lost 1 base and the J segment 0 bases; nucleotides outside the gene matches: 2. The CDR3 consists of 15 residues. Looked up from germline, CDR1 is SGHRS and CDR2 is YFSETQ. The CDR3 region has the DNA TGCGCCAGCAGCTTGTGGGGACAGAGCACAGATACGCAGTATTTT. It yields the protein CASSLWGQSTDTQYF.